A single sample is the source of the 20 T cell receptor beta chains below, sequenced in a study of cytomegalovirus exposure and HLA in healthy donors. With 60 Vbeta and 13 Jbeta primers, the PCR was carried out. Some clones are missing from TCRdb's copy, which holds only in-frame ones; the method was immunoSEQ multiplex PCR. Of 60,000 to 70,000 clones in the sample, 65% to 70% are singletons; the top ten hold 15% to 20%. The sample taken for sequencing was PBMCs. The receptors derive from a man aged 35-49 years in good health and CMV-seropositive.

V is TRBV19 and J is TRBJ2-1; TRBD1 aligns across 8 bases. The V segment lost 5 bases and the J segment 0 bases; nucleotides outside the gene matches: 6. This CDR3 region has 16 residues. The germline V gene encodes CDR1 LNHDA and CDR2 SQIVND (reference sequence). CDR3 residues: CASSLRTGSSYNEQFF. CDR3 DNA: TGTGCCAGTAGTCTAAGGACAGGGAGCTCCTACAATGAGCAGTTCTTC.

This clone was counted a single time. The CDR3 coding sequence is TGTGCCGCCCTTCCCGGGTACTCTGGAAACACCATATATTTT. This translates into CAALPGYSGNTIYF. The gene calls are TRBV6-1 and TRBJ1-3; D unclear. The V end lost 11 bases, the J end lost 0 bases, and 14 bases lay between the germline ends. CDR1 and CDR2 (germline): MNHNS, SASEGT. The CDR3 runs to 14 residues.

The V and J genes are TRBV2 and TRBJ2-7, with TRBD1 matching over 7 bases. CDR1 is SNHLY and CDR2 is FYNNEI in the germline V gene. Trimming cost V 5 bases and J 1 base; bases outside gene matches: 5. The CDR3 length is 14 residues. The CDR3 DNA reads TGTGCCAGCAGTTCCCGGACAGGATCCTACGAGCAGTACTTC. Protein product: CASSSRTGSYEQYF.

This clone showed up just a few times. The chain employs TRBV6-5 and TRBJ1-2, with 10 positions matching TRBD1. The J segment lost 8 bases and the V segment lost 0 bases, leaving 6 bases of the junction unmatched. CDR3 length: 15 amino acids. From germline, CDR1 is MNHEY and CDR2 SVGAGI. CDR3 amino acids: CASSYSTGGAGGYTF. The CDR3 nucleotides are TGTGCCAGCAGTTACTCGACAGGGGGCGCGGGCGGCTACACCTTC.

The chain joins TRBV19 to TRBJ2-1; no reliable D call. Trimming took 4 bases from V and 10 from J, leaving 11 bases between them. Per germline, CDR1 LNHDA and CDR2 SQIVND (reference sequence). The CDR3 contains 12 residues. The DNA for the CDR3 is TGTGCCAGTAGTAGGAGCGCCGGGGAGCAGTTCTTC. Translated: CASSRSAGEQFF.

In its sample, this clone was seen a few times. The rearrangement links TRBV30 to TRBJ2-3; 7 bases line up with TRBD2. The CDR3 loop spans 16 amino acids. V lost 3 bases, J lost 4 bases, and 13 bases stayed unmatched. Germline V gives CDR1 GTSNPN, CDR2 SVGIG (reference sequence). The CDR3 region is CAWSTAASGGSDTQYF. DNA of the CDR3: TGTGCCTGGAGCACTGCGGCTAGCGGTGGGTCAGATACGCAGTATTTT.

This sequence joins TRBV15 and TRBJ1-5; D may be TRBD1 (5 bases). The CDR3 is 13 residues long. V was cut by 7 bases and J by 4 bases, with 11 bases left in between. The germline V gene encodes CDR1 LNHNV and CDR2 YYDKDF (reference sequence). The CDR3 sequence is CATNLGLNQPQHF. The CDR3 DNA reads TGTGCCACCAATCTGGGGCTTAATCAGCCCCAGCATTTT.

The V and J genes are TRBV5-1 and TRBJ2-2; weak D call: TRBD1 (6 bases). CDR1 and CDR2 (germline): SGHRS, YFSETQ. The CDR3 is 16 residues long. Trimming removed 4 bases from V and 7 bases from J, with 20 bases in between. CDR3 nucleotides: TGCGCCAGCAGCCTGCAATCCTGGGGGCAGATCGGGGAGCTGTTTTTT. This sequence encodes CASSLQSWGQIGELFF.

The chain carries TRBV5-5 and TRBJ2-7; the D gene is possibly TRBD2 (5 bases). Germline values: CDR1 SGHKS, CDR2 YYEKEE (reference sequence). Trimming took off 1 base at V and 2 bases at J, with 13 bases between the two ends. This CDR3 region has 15 residues. The CDR3 DNA reads as TGTGCCAGCAGCTTGATTTGGTGGGGAGCCTACGAGCAGTACTTC. It translates to CASSLIWWGAYEQYF.

The rearrangement joins TRBV5-1 to TRBJ2-1; 10 bases align to TRBD1. Germline values: CDR1 SGHRS, CDR2 YFSETQ. After removal of 1 base from V and 7 bases from J, the junction contained 5 bases not matched to a gene. The CDR3 consists of 15 residues. The CDR3 region is CASSLLADRGNEQFF. The CDR3 DNA sequence: TGCGCCAGCAGCTTGTTAGCGGACAGGGGGAATGAGCAGTTCTTC.

This rearrangement joins TRBV7-9 to TRBJ2-6; TRBD1 aligns across 9 bases. The J segment lost 1 base and the V segment lost 3 bases, leaving 10 bases of the junction unmatched. In germline, CDR1 is SEHNR, CDR2 FQNEAQ (reference sequence). This CDR3 contains 19 residues. The CDR3 loop reads CASSLAGTGYFSGANVLTF. The CDR3 DNA reads as TGTGCCAGCAGCTTGGCCGGGACAGGGTATTTTTCTGGGGCCAACGTCCTGACTTTC.

The chain carries TRBV5-1 and TRBJ1-1, with TRBD1 matching over 7 bases. The CDR3 extends over 12 amino acids. Germline CDR1 and CDR2: SGHRS and YFSETQ. The V and J ends lost 0 bases and 9 bases, in that order; junction bases with no gene match: 2. CDR3 nucleotides: TGCGCCAGCAGCTTGGGACAGGGCAAAGCTTTCTTT. Translated, it gives CASSLGQGKAFF.

This clone was observed a single time. The chain links TRBV6-5 to TRBJ1-2; possible D gene TRBD1, 5 bases. Germline V lookup: CDR1 MNHEY, CDR2 SVGAGI. Trimming took 2 bases from V and 1 from J, leaving 11 bases between them. This CDR3 is built from 15 residues. The CDR3 DNA is TGTGCCAGCAGTTACACAACAGGTGGTAACTATGGCTACACCTTC. Translated: CASSYTTGGNYGYTF.

V is TRBV7-3 and J is TRBJ2-5, with TRBD2 matching over 12 bases. Germline CDR1 and CDR2: SGHTA and FQGTGA. Unmatched junction bases numbered 6, after V lost 2 bases and J lost 5 bases. CDR3 size: 16 residues. This CDR3 is CASSLGLAGGRETQYF. CDR3 in DNA: TGTGCCAGCAGCTTAGGTCTAGCGGGGGGGCGGGAGACCCAGTACTTC.

The V call is TRBV5-8, the J call TRBJ2-1; the match to TRBD2 covers 10 bases. Germline V gene data show CDR1 as SGHTS and CDR2 as YDEGEE. V was clipped by 0 bases and J by 7 bases; unmatched bases: 4. This CDR3 has 15 residues. The CDR3 here is CASSLALAGANEQFF. The CDR3 DNA is TGTGCCAGCAGCTTGGCTCTAGCGGGGGCTAATGAGCAGTTCTTC.

This CDR3 is CSVGEINEQFF. CDR3 bases: TGCAGCGTTGGAGAAATAAATGAGCAGTTCTTC. This chain uses TRBV29-1 with TRBJ2-1; no firm D call. The V end was cut by 4 bases, the J end by 7 bases, with 8 bases between. The CDR3 is 11 amino acids. CDR1 SQVTM and CDR2 ANQGSEA come from the germline V gene.

The genes are TRBV12-5 and TRBJ1-5, with D perhaps TRBD1 (5 bases). Trimming took off 4 bases at V and 6 bases at J, with 19 bases between the two ends. The CDR3 extends over 16 amino acids. Germline V gene data show CDR1 as LGHNT and CDR2 as FRNRAP. Written as DNA, the CDR3 is TGTGCTAGTGGTTACCGGGCCTTGGGGGAGGGTCAGCCCCAGCATTTT. Protein: CASGYRALGEGQPQHF.

This clone was recorded many times. The genes are TRBV5-6 and TRBJ2-5, with D maybe TRBD1 (6 bases). The V end lost 4 bases, the J end lost 4 bases, and 17 bases lay between the germline ends. The CDR3 runs to 15 residues. The germline gives CDR1 SGHDT, CDR2 YYEEEE. The CDR3 loop is CASSLRTASRETQYF. CDR3 DNA sequence: TGTGCCAGCAGCCTGAGGACAGCCTCTAGAGAGACCCAGTACTTC.

The genes are TRBV11-2 and TRBJ1-4; 9 bases map to TRBD1. Germline lookup yields CDR1 SGHAT and CDR2 FQNNGV. Trimming at V came to 5 bases and at J to 7 bases, leaving 11 bases not matched to a gene. The length of the CDR3 is 16 residues. In nucleotides, the CDR3 is TGTGCCAGCAGCCTACTTTCCGGGACAGGGTTTGAAAAACTGTTTTTT. Amino acid sequence: CASSLLSGTGFEKLFF.

The chain uses TRBV19 and TRBJ2-3, with TRBD2 matching 13 bases. CDR3 size: 17 residues. V was pared by 7 bases and J by 6 bases, with 13 bases of the junction left unmatched. CDR1 and CDR2 (germline): LNHDA, SQIVND (reference sequence). This CDR3 is CASTRDGLAGASDTQYF. The CDR3 DNA sequence: TGTGCCAGTACGCGGGACGGACTAGCGGGGGCATCCGATACGCAGTATTTT. The full variable domain, with the rest looked up from reference TRBV19 and TRBJ2-3, is DGGITQSPKYLFRKEGQNVTLSCEQNLNHDAMYWYRQDPGQGLRLIYYSQIVNDFQKGDIAEGYSVSREKKESFPLTVTSAQKNPTAFYLCASTRDGLAGASDTQYFGPGTRLTVL.